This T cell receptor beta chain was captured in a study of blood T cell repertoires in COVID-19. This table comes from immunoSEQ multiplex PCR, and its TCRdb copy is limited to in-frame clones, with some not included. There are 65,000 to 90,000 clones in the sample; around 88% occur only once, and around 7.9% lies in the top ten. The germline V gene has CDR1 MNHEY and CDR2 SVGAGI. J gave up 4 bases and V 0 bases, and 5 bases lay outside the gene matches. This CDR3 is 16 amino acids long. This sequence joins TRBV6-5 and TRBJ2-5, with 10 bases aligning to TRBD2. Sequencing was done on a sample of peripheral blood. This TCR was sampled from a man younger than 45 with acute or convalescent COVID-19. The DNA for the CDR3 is TGTGCCAGCAGTTACTCGGAGCGGGAGGGCTCAGAGACCCAGTACTTC. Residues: CASSYSEREGSETQYF.